These T cell receptor beta chains were read from a single sample in a study of shared clonotypes between healthy human individuals. Sequencing was performed with immunoSEQ multiplex PCR; in TCRdb, only in-frame clones are kept and a portion is missing. The table has millions of clones, approximately 95% seen once. Sequenced: naive CD4+ T cells from PBMCs. The source of these receptors is a man younger than 35 in good health. Some clones in this sample may be carry-over from other donors' samples. Each CDR3 is given without its conserved first and last residue. The D gene is left open where the match is weak. Clone size appears in some rows only: once, few, many, or a class for an expanded clone.

CDR3aa: ASSLNYEQY; v_gene: TRBV5-8; abundance: -; d_gene: -; j_gene: TRBJ2-7
CDR3aa: ASSLGDYDTGELF; v_gene: TRBV5-6; abundance: -; d_gene: -; j_gene: TRBJ2-2
CDR3aa: ASGARVNEKLF; v_gene: TRBV7-8; abundance: -; d_gene: -; j_gene: TRBJ1-4
CDR3aa: ASSLTYAAGFRNEQF; v_gene: TRBV7-3; abundance: -; d_gene: -; j_gene: TRBJ2-1
CDR3aa: ASSLDAGRAYEQY; v_gene: TRBV2; abundance: -; d_gene: -; j_gene: TRBJ2-7
CDR3aa: ASSPLLHARLSLTQY; v_gene: TRBV5-1; abundance: -; d_gene: -; j_gene: TRBJ2-3
CDR3aa: ASSLPRASNTGELF; v_gene: TRBV7-9; abundance: -; d_gene: -; j_gene: TRBJ2-2
CDR3aa: ASSPIWDRAAGELF; v_gene: TRBV18; abundance: -; d_gene: TRBD1; j_gene: TRBJ2-2
CDR3aa: ASSLSRVSNTEAF; v_gene: TRBV7-3; abundance: -; d_gene: -; j_gene: TRBJ1-1
CDR3aa: ASLALSWTSFTDTQY; v_gene: TRBV27; abundance: -; d_gene: TRBD2; j_gene: TRBJ2-3
CDR3aa: ASSPYTEAF; v_gene: TRBV5-5; abundance: -; d_gene: -; j_gene: TRBJ1-1
CDR3aa: ASSLVSGSNTGELF; v_gene: TRBV7-8; abundance: -; d_gene: -; j_gene: TRBJ2-2
CDR3aa: ASTNGALGSTGELF; v_gene: TRBV6-6; abundance: -; d_gene: -; j_gene: TRBJ2-2
CDR3aa: ASSREGQAGNTIY; v_gene: TRBV5-1; abundance: -; d_gene: TRBD1; j_gene: TRBJ1-3
CDR3aa: ASSPTRGTEAF; v_gene: TRBV7-2; abundance: -; d_gene: -; j_gene: TRBJ1-1
CDR3aa: ASSLDRDQPQH; v_gene: TRBV18; abundance: -; d_gene: TRBD1; j_gene: TRBJ1-5
CDR3aa: ASSYSIGQGGNTIY; v_gene: TRBV6-5; abundance: once; d_gene: -; j_gene: TRBJ1-3
CDR3aa: ASSERQGYNSPLH; v_gene: TRBV6-1; abundance: -; d_gene: TRBD1; j_gene: TRBJ1-6
CDR3aa: ASSLGVYEQY; v_gene: TRBV5-5; abundance: few; d_gene: -; j_gene: TRBJ2-7
CDR3aa: ASSQPGTSYAEQF; v_gene: TRBV7-9; abundance: -; d_gene: TRBD2; j_gene: TRBJ2-1
CDR3aa: ASSSKLGLAGGADTQY; v_gene: TRBV7-8; abundance: -; d_gene: TRBD2; j_gene: TRBJ2-3
CDR3aa: ASSLETLVTGEQY; v_gene: TRBV28; abundance: -; d_gene: -; j_gene: TRBJ2-7
CDR3aa: ASSQERETQY; v_gene: TRBV4-2; abundance: -; d_gene: -; j_gene: TRBJ2-5
CDR3aa: ASTREGTQY; v_gene: TRBV5-8; abundance: once; d_gene: TRBD2; j_gene: TRBJ2-5
CDR3aa: ASTNGGWGYTGELF; v_gene: TRBV25-1; abundance: -; d_gene: -; j_gene: TRBJ2-2
CDR3aa: ASSSGPNQPQH; v_gene: TRBV5-5; abundance: few; d_gene: -; j_gene: TRBJ1-5
CDR3aa: ASSLGQGAEQY; v_gene: TRBV27; abundance: -; d_gene: TRBD1; j_gene: TRBJ2-7
CDR3aa: ASSPRGRGGTEAF; v_gene: TRBV9; abundance: -; d_gene: -; j_gene: TRBJ1-1
CDR3aa: ASSLTTGTGTYEQY; v_gene: TRBV7-9; abundance: -; d_gene: TRBD1; j_gene: TRBJ2-7
CDR3aa: ASSDDPRYQETQY; v_gene: TRBV6-4; abundance: -; d_gene: -; j_gene: TRBJ2-5
CDR3aa: ASSRRRGTGELF; v_gene: TRBV27; abundance: once; d_gene: -; j_gene: TRBJ2-2
CDR3aa: ASTISGGELF; v_gene: TRBV28; abundance: -; d_gene: -; j_gene: TRBJ2-2
CDR3aa: ATRQGPYEQY; v_gene: TRBV6-5; abundance: -; d_gene: TRBD1; j_gene: TRBJ2-7
CDR3aa: AWSVSSGAYNEQF; v_gene: TRBV30; abundance: -; d_gene: TRBD2; j_gene: TRBJ2-1
CDR3aa: ASSYDDGPLNTEAF; v_gene: TRBV6-5; abundance: -; d_gene: -; j_gene: TRBJ1-1
CDR3aa: SVGTSGRAFRETQY; v_gene: TRBV29-1; abundance: -; d_gene: TRBD2; j_gene: TRBJ2-5
CDR3aa: ASSQDAAGRPGELF; v_gene: TRBV25-1; abundance: -; d_gene: -; j_gene: TRBJ2-2
CDR3aa: ASSQVGQPQH; v_gene: TRBV4-1; abundance: few; d_gene: -; j_gene: TRBJ1-5
CDR3aa: SVEDLRSGGSYNEQF; v_gene: TRBV29-1; abundance: -; d_gene: -; j_gene: TRBJ2-1
CDR3aa: ASSPDRVQETQY; v_gene: TRBV11-2; abundance: -; d_gene: TRBD1; j_gene: TRBJ2-5
CDR3aa: ASSDSWGAGYYT; v_gene: TRBV6-4; abundance: -; d_gene: -; j_gene: TRBJ1-2
CDR3aa: AWTDKNTGELF; v_gene: TRBV30; abundance: -; d_gene: -; j_gene: TRBJ2-2
CDR3aa: ASSVGTSSNEQF; v_gene: TRBV7-2; abundance: -; d_gene: TRBD2; j_gene: TRBJ2-1
CDR3aa: ASSPHGSLGETQY; v_gene: TRBV5-1; abundance: -; d_gene: -; j_gene: TRBJ2-5
CDR3aa: ASSHPAGDASYEQY; v_gene: TRBV4-1; abundance: -; d_gene: -; j_gene: TRBJ2-7
CDR3aa: ASSSEFGTGAYGYT; v_gene: TRBV7-9; abundance: -; d_gene: TRBD1; j_gene: TRBJ1-2
CDR3aa: ASSQQQGTQSYEQY; v_gene: TRBV4-1; abundance: -; d_gene: TRBD1; j_gene: TRBJ2-7
CDR3aa: AISATGEETQY; v_gene: TRBV10-3; abundance: -; d_gene: -; j_gene: TRBJ2-5
CDR3aa: ASSLTDTQY; v_gene: TRBV28; abundance: few; d_gene: -; j_gene: TRBJ2-3
CDR3aa: ASSAGGGGREKLF; v_gene: TRBV28; abundance: once; d_gene: -; j_gene: TRBJ1-4
CDR3aa: ASSLAPLAATQY; v_gene: TRBV5-1; abundance: -; d_gene: TRBD2; j_gene: TRBJ2-3
CDR3aa: ATSTSGAYRIKAF; v_gene: TRBV28; abundance: once; d_gene: -; j_gene: TRBJ1-1
CDR3aa: ASSLRGQGVYNEQF; v_gene: TRBV5-1; abundance: once; d_gene: TRBD1; j_gene: TRBJ2-1